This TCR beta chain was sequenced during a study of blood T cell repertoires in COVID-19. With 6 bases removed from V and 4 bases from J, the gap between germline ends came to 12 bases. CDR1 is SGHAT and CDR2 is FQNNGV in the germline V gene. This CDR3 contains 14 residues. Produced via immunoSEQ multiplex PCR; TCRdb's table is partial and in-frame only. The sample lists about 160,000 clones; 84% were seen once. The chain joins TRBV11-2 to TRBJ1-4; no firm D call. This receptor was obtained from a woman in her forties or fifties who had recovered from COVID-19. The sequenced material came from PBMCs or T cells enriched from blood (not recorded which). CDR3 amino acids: CASSYGSGNEKLFF. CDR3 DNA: TGTGCCAGCAGTTACGGATCGGGTAATGAAAAACTGTTTTTT.